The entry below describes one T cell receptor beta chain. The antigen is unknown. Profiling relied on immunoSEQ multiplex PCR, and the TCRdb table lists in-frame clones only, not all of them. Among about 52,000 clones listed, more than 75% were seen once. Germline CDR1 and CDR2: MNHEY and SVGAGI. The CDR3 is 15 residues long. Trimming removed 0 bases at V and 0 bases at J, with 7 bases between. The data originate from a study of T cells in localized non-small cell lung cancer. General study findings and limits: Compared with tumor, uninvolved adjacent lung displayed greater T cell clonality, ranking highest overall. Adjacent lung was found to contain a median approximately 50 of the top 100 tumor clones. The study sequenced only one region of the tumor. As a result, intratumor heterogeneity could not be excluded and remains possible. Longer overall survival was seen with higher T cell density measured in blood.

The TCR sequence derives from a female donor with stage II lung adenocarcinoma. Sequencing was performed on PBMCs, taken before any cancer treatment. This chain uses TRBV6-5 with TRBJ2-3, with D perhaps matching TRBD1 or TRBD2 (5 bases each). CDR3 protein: CASSYSGESTDTQYF. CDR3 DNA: TGTGCCAGCAGTTACTCGGGGGAAAGCACAGATACGCAGTATTTT.